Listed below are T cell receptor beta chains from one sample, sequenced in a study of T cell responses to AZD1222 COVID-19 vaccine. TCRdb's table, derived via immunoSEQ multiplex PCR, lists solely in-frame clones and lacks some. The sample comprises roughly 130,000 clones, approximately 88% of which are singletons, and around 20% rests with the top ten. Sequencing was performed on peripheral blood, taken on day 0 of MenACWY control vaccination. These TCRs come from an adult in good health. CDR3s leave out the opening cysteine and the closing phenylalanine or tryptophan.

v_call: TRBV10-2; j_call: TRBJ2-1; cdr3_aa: ASRRGTDNEQF
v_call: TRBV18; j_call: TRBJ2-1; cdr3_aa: ASSPPRTGVNEQF
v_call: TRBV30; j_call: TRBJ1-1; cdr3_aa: AWNNGLNTEAF
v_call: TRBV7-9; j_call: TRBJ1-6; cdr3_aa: ASSEGHYNSPLH
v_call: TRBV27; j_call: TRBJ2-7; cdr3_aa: ASRLRLAGGEQY
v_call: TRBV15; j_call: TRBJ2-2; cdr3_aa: ATSRDIAGGELF
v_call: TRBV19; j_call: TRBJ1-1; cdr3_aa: ATSEGGMNTEAF
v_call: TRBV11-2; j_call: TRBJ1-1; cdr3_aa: ASRQQWKNTEAF
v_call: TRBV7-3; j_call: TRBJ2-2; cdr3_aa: ATARTSGIENTGELF
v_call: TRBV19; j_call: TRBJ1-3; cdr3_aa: ASSHGQGISGNTIY
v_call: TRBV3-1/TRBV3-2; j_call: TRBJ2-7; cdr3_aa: ASSQGSWVQKGEQY
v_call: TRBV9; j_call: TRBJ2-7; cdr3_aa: ASSVSGVSYEQY
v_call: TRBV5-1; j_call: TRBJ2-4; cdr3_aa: ASSNRQGLAKNIQY
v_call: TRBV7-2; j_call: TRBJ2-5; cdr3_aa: ASGIKTVVETQY
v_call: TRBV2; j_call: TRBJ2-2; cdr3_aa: ASRFLDGNTGELF
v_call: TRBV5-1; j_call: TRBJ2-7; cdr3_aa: ASSFSGPGSYEQY
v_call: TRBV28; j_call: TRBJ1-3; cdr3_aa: ASSLTFGSGNTIY
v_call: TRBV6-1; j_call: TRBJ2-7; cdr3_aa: ASSEAPLYEQY
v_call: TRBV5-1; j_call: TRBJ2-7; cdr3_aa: ASSLAGTGPPYEQY